This T cell receptor (beta chain) was sequenced in a study of CD8 T cells in ankylosing spondylitis. Findings of the study overall: Disease-associated clones were reportedly significantly overrepresented in matched ankylosing spondylitis synovial fluid. Past studies reported some motif variants in reactive arthritis synovial fluid and blood. Among TCR beta sequences, a motif of under ten highly homologous variants appeared characteristic of ankylosing spondylitis blood.

The table lists this clonotype with many counts. Antigen unknown. CDR1 and CDR2 (germline): LGHNA, YSLEER. V lost 0 bases and J lost 5, with 6 bases in between. The CDR3 sequence is 13 residues long. It was by quantitative 5'-RACE with molecular barcodes that TCR beta libraries were made. TCRdb independently ran MiXCR on the 5' RACE reads; one entry per CDR3 protein. The table records roughly 240,000 distinct CDR3 sequences, over 7% of them present only once. This clonotype originated in a female donor with ankylosing spondylitis or in good health (not recorded which). The rearrangement joins TRBV4-3 to TRBJ2-3; no clear D gene. The material sequenced was blood, either unsorted or a sorted T cell fraction (not recorded which). The CDR3 DNA reads TGCGCCAGCAGCCAAGATGGAGTAGATACGCAGTATTTT. This translates into CASSQDGVDTQYF.